The 17 T cell receptor beta chains given below trace back to one sample, sequenced in a study (dated by TCRdb to the mid-2010s). The library was prepared using 5' RACE. This sample was sequenced with an Illumina MiSeq. TCRdb redid the processing of the public reads, applying fastp at Q25 and MiXCR, and retained in-frame beta chains. Identical CDR3 proteins give one entry, which carries the most common genes and DNA. In this sample the table shows about 6,000 distinct CDR3 sequences, less than 60% of which occur a single time. The ten largest clonotypes hold around 10% of the sample. The sequencing input was naive CD4+ T cells sorted from blood. The sample's cell subset or site label is to be understood as: naive CD4+ T cells, CD4+CD45RA+CD25-. All receptors come from a female donor with breast cancer.

A few counts support this clonotype. The chain recombines TRBV6-5 with TRBJ1-2; D gene ambiguous. V dropped 1 base and J dropped 3 bases, with 9 bases sitting between them. CDR1 is MNHEY, CDR2 SVGAGI, per germline. The CDR3 is 14 amino acids. CDR3 in amino acids: CASSYFHGDYGYTF. The CDR3 DNA follows: TGTGCCAGCAGTTACTTCCATGGGGACTATGGCTACACCTTC.

V usage is TRBV29-1 and J usage is TRBJ2-7, with unresolved D. From germline, CDR1 is SQVTM and CDR2 ANQGSEA. V was clipped by 7 bases and J by 6 bases, with 22 bases between them. CDR3 size: 14 residues. CDR3 coding DNA: TGCAGCGCGTCTGATCCTAGGTCCCAGGTCGAGCAGTACTTC. Protein sequence: CSASDPRSQVEQYF.

This clonotype is a singleton in its sample. The rearrangement links TRBV29-1 to TRBJ1-4; D gene uncertain. V lost 7 bases to trimming and J lost 4 bases, with 7 bases between them. Germline V lookup: CDR1 SQVTM, CDR2 ANQGSEA. The CDR3 is 11 residues long. Here the CDR3 reads CSGRDNEKLFF. The CDR3 bases are TGCAGCGGACGGGATAATGAAAAACTGTTTTTT.

The chain couples TRBV12-3 or TRBV12-4 to TRBJ1-5, with unresolved D. V was cut by 5 bases and J by 6 bases, with 11 bases left in between. The CDR3 covers 13 residues. The CDR3 loop reads CASSRQGFQPQHF. CDR3 DNA: TGTGCCAGCAGTAGGCAAGGGTTTCAGCCCCAGCATTTT.

The chain carries TRBV30 and TRBJ1-2, with 9 bases that match TRBD1. In germline, CDR1 is GTSNPN, CDR2 SVGIG (reference sequence). The V gene end was trimmed by 2 bases and the J gene end by 9 bases; junction bases not matched to a gene: 7. CDR3 length: 13 residues. CDR3 region: CAWSWGQGGSYTF. CDR3 nucleotide sequence: TGTGCCTGGAGTTGGGGACAGGGCGGTAGCTACACCTTC. Full variable domain (remainder filled in from reference TRBV30 and TRBJ1-2): SQTIHQWPATLVQPVGSPLSLECTVEGTSNPNLYWYRQAAGRGLQLLFYSVGIGQISSEVPQNLSASRPQDRQFILSSKKLLLSDSGFYLCAWSWGQGGSYTFGSGTRLTVV.

The CDR3 sequence is CSASADTDTQYF. CDR3 bases: TGCAGTGCTTCGGCAGACACAGATACGCAGTATTTT. The chain has TRBV20-1 and TRBJ2-3; D unclear. CDR1 DFQATT and CDR2 SNEGSKA come from the germline V gene (reference sequence). The CDR3 consists of 12 residues. Trimming cost V 5 bases and J 2 bases, with 8 bases left between them.

V gene TRBV7-2 combines with J gene TRBJ1-2; 8 bases are shared with TRBD1. V lost 5 bases to trimming and J lost 4 bases; unmatched junction nucleotides: 9. This CDR3 has 15 amino acids. The germline V gene has CDR1 SGHTA and CDR2 FQGNSA. The CDR3 spells CASSGRTGSSYGYTF. CDR3 nucleotide sequence: TGTGCCAGCAGCGGACGGACAGGGTCTAGCTATGGCTACACCTTC. Using reference TRBV7-2 and TRBJ1-2 for the parts outside the CDR3, the full variable domain is GAGVSQSPSNKVTEKGKDVELRCDPISGHTALYWYRQSLGQGLEFLIYFQGNSAPDKSGLPSDRFSAERTGGSVSTLTIQRTQQEDSAVYLCASSGRTGSSYGYTFGSGTRLTVV.

A few counts support this clonotype. The chain uses TRBV10-3 and TRBJ1-5; 7 bases line up with TRBD1. Looked up from germline, CDR1 is ENHRY and CDR2 is SYGVKD. V trimming: 3 bases; J trimming: 6 bases; junction bases outside the gene matches: 5. The CDR3 contains 14 residues. The DNA of the CDR3 is TGTGCCATCAGTGACAGGGGGGGGGGTCAGCCCCAGCATTTT. This sequence encodes CAISDRGGGQPQHF.

This chain connects TRBV20-1 to TRBJ2-7; D remains unclear. This CDR3 region has 15 residues. V was trimmed by 1 base and J by 4 bases, leaving 17 bases between them. Germline lookup yields CDR1 DFQATT and CDR2 SNEGSKA (reference sequence). This CDR3 reads CSARVIRPPRYEQYF. The CDR3 DNA is TGCAGTGCTAGAGTTATTCGTCCGCCGAGATACGAGCAGTACTTC.

The gene calls are TRBV20-1 and TRBJ2-5, with TRBD2 matching 10 bases. The CDR3 extends over 14 amino acids. CDR1 and CDR2 from the germline V gene are DFQATT and SNEGSKA (reference sequence). Trimming took 7 bases from V and 5 from J; bases not matched to a gene: 10. The CDR3 DNA is TGCAGTGGACCAATAGCGGGAGGTCACGAGACCCAGTACTTC. Protein product: CSGPIAGGHETQYF.

This clonotype turned up a few times. This chain links TRBV20-1 with TRBJ2-1; 7 positions match TRBD2. This CDR3 region has 14 residues. CDR1 is DFQATT, CDR2 SNEGSKA, per germline (reference sequence). J was trimmed by 5 bases and V by 6 bases; bases with no gene match: 10. The CDR3 DNA follows: TGCAGTGCCCCGCCGGGACTACTCGACAATGAGCAGTTCTTC. Amino acids: CSAPPGLLDNEQFF.

V and J are TRBV7-3 and TRBJ1-1; 7 bases line up with TRBD1. Germline V gene sequence: CDR1 SGHTA, CDR2 FQGTGA. The CDR3 runs to 14 residues. Trimming cost V 4 bases and J 3 bases; bases outside gene matches: 5. The CDR3 coding sequence is TGTGCCAGCAGCTCCGGGGACAGTCACACTGAAGCTTTCTTT. Its translation is CASSSGDSHTEAFF.

The chain employs TRBV29-1 and TRBJ2-3; D might be TRBD2 (5 bases). Germline lookup yields CDR1 SQVTM and CDR2 ANQGSEA. V gave up 6 bases and J gave up 5 bases, with 9 bases separating them. There are 11 residues in the CDR3. The DNA for the CDR3 is TGCAGCGTCGGACTGAAAGATACGCAGTATTTT. Protein sequence: CSVGLKDTQYF.

The V gene is TRBV7-7, the J gene TRBJ2-1; no firm D call. The length of the CDR3 is 14 residues. The V gene lost 5 bases and the J gene lost 6 bases, with 14 bases spanning the gap. Per germline, CDR1 SSHAT and CDR2 FNYEAQ (reference sequence). The CDR3 sequence is CASSTSLLGNEQFF. In DNA, the CDR3 is TGTGCCAGCAGCACCTCCCTCCTGGGCAATGAGCAGTTCTTC.

The chain combines TRBV7-7 with TRBJ2-1; D remains ambiguous. Trimming removed 4 bases from V and 0 bases from J, with 13 bases in between. This CDR3 is 16 amino acids long. CDR1 and CDR2 (germline): SSHAT, FNYEAQ (reference sequence). CDR3 coding DNA: TGTGCCAGCAGCTCCCGGGCAGAGAGCTCCTACAATGAGCAGTTCTTC. It is translated as CASSSRAESSYNEQFF.

This clonotype was picked up a small number of times. The chain is built from TRBV7-2 and TRBJ2-3, with D possibly matching TRBD1 (5 bases). Germline-derived CDR1 and CDR2 are SGHTA and FQGNSA. This CDR3 contains 15 residues. V was trimmed by 6 bases and J by 0 bases, leaving 13 bases between them. The CDR3 protein is CASSPGYTSTDTQYF. The CDR3 DNA reads TGTGCCAGCAGTCCAGGGTATACGAGCACAGATACGCAGTATTTT.

By proportion, this clonotype is large. The gene calls are TRBV12-3 or TRBV12-4 and TRBJ2-5; unclear D gene. V lost 2 bases, J lost 1 base, and 8 bases lay in between. The CDR3 covers 14 residues. Here the CDR3 reads CASSLPHSQETQYF. The DNA of the CDR3 is TGTGCCAGCAGTTTACCCCACAGCCAAGAGACCCAGTACTTC.